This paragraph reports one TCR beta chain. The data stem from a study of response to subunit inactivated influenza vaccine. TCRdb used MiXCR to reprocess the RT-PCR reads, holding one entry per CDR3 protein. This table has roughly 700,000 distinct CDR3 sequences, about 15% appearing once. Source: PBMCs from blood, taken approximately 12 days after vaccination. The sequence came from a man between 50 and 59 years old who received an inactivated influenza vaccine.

The CDR3 DNA reads as TGTGCCAGCAGCCCTCGGGAGGCCCCGGGGGCAGATACGCAGTATTTT. Translated, it gives CASSPREAPGADTQYF. The chain recombines TRBV28 with TRBJ2-3; TRBD2 matches 7 bases. Germline V gives CDR1 MDHEN, CDR2 SYDVKM. This CDR3 has 16 residues. The V and J ends lost 6 bases and 4 bases, in that order; junction bases with no gene match: 13.